The 19 T cell receptor beta chains in this list originate from one sample, sequenced in a study of T cell responses to AZD1222 COVID-19 vaccine. Measured with immunoSEQ multiplex PCR; TCRdb has only the in-frame clones, and not every one. The repertoire holds 95,000 to 100,000 clones, with around nine tenths as singletons. The sequencing used peripheral blood, collected 28 days after the second AZD1222 dose. The receptors shown here come from an adult who received the AZD1222 COVID-19 vaccine.

This clone was recorded only once. This chain joins TRBV19 and TRBJ2-5; 7 bases align to TRBD1. The CDR3 is made up of 11 amino acids. CDR1 and CDR2 (germline): LNHDA, SQIVND (reference sequence). The V gene end was trimmed by 9 bases and the J gene end by 5 bases; junction bases not matched to a gene: 3. This chain's CDR3 is CASSRGETQYF. The DNA of the CDR3 is TGTGCCAGCTCCAGGGGGGAGACCCAGTACTTC.

This chain connects TRBV19 to TRBJ1-3; a weak D match, TRBD1 (6 bases). This CDR3 comprises 16 residues. CDR1 is LNHDA and CDR2 is SQIVND in the germline V gene (reference sequence). V lost 5 bases and J 0 bases, leaving 14 bases between the germline ends. Written as DNA, the CDR3 is TGTGCCAGTAGTCAGACAGGCGACCACTCTGGAAACACCATATATTTT. Protein: CASSQTGDHSGNTIYF.

This clone has just one count. The V gene is TRBV30, the J gene TRBJ2-1, with TRBD2 matching 9 bases. The CDR3 loop spans 12 amino acids. Germline-derived CDR1 and CDR2 are GTSNPN and SVGIG (reference sequence). The V and J ends lost 4 bases and 8 bases, in that order; junction bases with no gene match: 3. CDR3 sequence (DNA): TGTGCCTGGACTAGCGGGATCTATGAGCAGTTCTTC. Encoded protein: CAWTSGIYEQFF.

V usage is TRBV10-2 and J usage is TRBJ2-7; TRBD1 matches at 10 bases. Unmatched junction bases numbered 5, after V lost 1 base and J lost 2 bases. Per the germline V gene, CDR1 is WSHSY and CDR2 is SAAADI. The CDR3 contains 16 residues. The CDR3: CASSEWGQGSTYEQYF. CDR3 sequence (DNA): TGCGCCAGCAGTGAGTGGGGACAGGGGTCCACCTACGAGCAGTACTTC.

Regarding this clone: One junction end disagrees with the germline gene, perhaps due to a read error. The same CDR3 arises from other DNA sequences in this sample as well. This rearrangement joins TRBV30 to TRBJ1-1; D ambiguous. This CDR3 contains 11 residues. Germline CDR1 is GTSNPN and CDR2 is SVGIG (reference sequence). The CDR3 sequence is CALEPGTEAFF. Here the CDR3 DNA reads TGCGCCTTGGAACCGGGTACTGAAGCTTTCTTT.

The V gene is TRBV7-8, the J gene TRBJ2-3; the D gene is possibly TRBD1 (6 bases). The V gene lost 4 bases and the J gene lost 1 base, with 15 bases spanning the gap. Germline V gives CDR1 SGHVS, CDR2 FQNEAQ. The CDR3 is made up of 16 amino acids. CDR3 sequence reads: CASSSRRGGGTDTQYF. CDR3 nucleotides: TGTGCCAGCAGCTCCCGGCGTGGGGGCGGCACAGATACGCAGTATTTT.

This clone appeared once. The chain joins TRBV9 to TRBJ2-2; the D gene is possibly TRBD1 (6 bases). Germline V lookup: CDR1 SGDLS, CDR2 YYNGEE. The CDR3 totals 15 residues. V gave up 0 bases and J gave up 1 base, with 7 bases separating them. CDR3 nucleotide sequence: TGTGCCAGCAGCGTAGCGGGACAGAACACCGGGGAGCTGTTTTTT. Translated: CASSVAGQNTGELFF.

The V gene is TRBV10-1, the J gene TRBJ2-2; D unclear. From germline, CDR1 is WNHNN and CDR2 SYGVQD (reference sequence). The V end was cut by 6 bases, the J end by 4 bases, with 9 bases between. The CDR3 covers 13 residues. The CDR3 region has the DNA TGCGCCAGCAGGGACCCTGGCACCGGGGAGCTGTTTTTT. Protein: CASRDPGTGELFF.

The V call is TRBV30, the J call TRBJ2-2, with TRBD2 matching 7 bases. Germline V gene data show CDR1 as GTSNPN and CDR2 as SVGIG (reference sequence). The CDR3 runs to 14 residues. V lost 5 bases to trimming and J lost 5 bases; unmatched junction nucleotides: 8. The CDR3 region has the DNA TGTGCCTGGGGGGAGGGCCGACAAACCGGGGAGCTGTTTTTT. Amino acid sequence: CAWGEGRQTGELFF. The full variable domain, its missing parts supplied by reference TRBV30 and TRBJ2-2, is SQTIHQWPATLVQPVGSPLSLECTVEGTSNPNLYWYRQAAGRGLQLLFYSVGIGQISSEVPQNLSASRPQDRQFILSSKKLLLSDSGFYLCAWGEGRQTGELFFGEGSRLTVL.

The rearrangement links TRBV7-8 to TRBJ2-1; D call uncertain. Trimming took off 5 bases at V and 0 bases at J, with 14 bases between the two ends. The length of the CDR3 is 16 residues. CDR1 and CDR2 (germline): SGHVS, FQNEAQ. The CDR3, as DNA: TGTGCCAGCAGCAAATTAAGGACCTTCTCCTACAATGAGCAGTTCTTC. It codes for CASSKLRTFSYNEQFF.

The chain joins TRBV5-4 to TRBJ1-1; D remains unclear. The CDR3 is made up of 14 amino acids. Germline CDR1 is SGHNT and CDR2 is YYREEE (reference sequence). V lost 3 bases, J lost 4 bases, and 13 bases lay in between. DNA for the CDR3: TGTGCCAGCAGCTCTTCCCGGGGTGGCACTGAAGCTTTCTTT. It encodes CASSSSRGGTEAFF.

This chain uses TRBV5-4 with TRBJ2-3; TRBD2 might be the D (6 bases). Germline V gene data show CDR1 as SGHNT and CDR2 as YYREEE (reference sequence). The CDR3 consists of 15 residues. The ends were cut back, 4 bases at V and 0 bases at J, with 12 bases in the middle. The DNA for the CDR3 is TGTGCCAGCAGCGTTCCGGCGGGGAGCACAGATACGCAGTATTTT. Translation: CASSVPAGSTDTQYF.

The rearrangement uses TRBV5-1 and TRBJ1-1; D not resolved. Trimming left V 0 bases short and J 0 bases short, with 12 bases between. Germline-derived CDR1 and CDR2 are SGHRS and YFSETQ. The CDR3 sequence is 16 residues long. This CDR3 reads CASSLGLEAVNTEAFF. The CDR3 bases are TGCGCCAGCAGCTTGGGTCTGGAGGCAGTGAACACTGAAGCTTTCTTT.

This clone was recorded only once. This rearrangement joins TRBV11-2 to TRBJ2-7, with a tentative D call TRBD1 (5 bases). Germline CDR1 SGHAT, CDR2 FQNNGV. Trimming left V 3 bases short and J 5 bases short, with 11 bases between. CDR3 length equals 13 residues. The CDR3 spells CASSFGHGDEQYF. Written as DNA, the CDR3 is TGTGCCAGCAGCTTCGGACATGGTGACGAGCAGTACTTC.

This chain connects TRBV5-1 to TRBJ2-7; TRBD1 matches at 7 bases. CDR3 length: 14 amino acids. Germline loops: CDR1 SGHRS, CDR2 YFSETQ. V was clipped by 6 bases and J by 1 base; unmatched bases: 7. The CDR3 protein is CASTPGTASYEQYF. Here the CDR3 DNA reads TGCGCCAGCACCCCAGGGACAGCATCCTACGAGCAGTACTTC.

This clone was counted a few times. The V and J genes are TRBV30 and TRBJ1-2, with D hard to call. This CDR3 has 14 amino acids. The germline V gene encodes CDR1 GTSNPN and CDR2 SVGIG (reference sequence). With 1 base removed from V and 6 bases from J, the gap between germline ends came to 15 bases. In DNA form, the CDR3 reads TGTGCCTGGAGTGATGGACTCGGAGTTAATGGCTACACCTTC. Its translation is CAWSDGLGVNGYTF.

The V and J genes are TRBV18 and TRBJ2-7; the D is unclear. The V end was cut by 6 bases, the J end by 2 bases, with 14 bases between. CDR3 length: 14 residues. CDR1 and CDR2 from the germline V gene are KGHSH and LQKENI. The CDR3: CASSPNSNAYEQYF. DNA for the CDR3: TGTGCCAGCTCCCCCAATTCTAACGCCTACGAGCAGTACTTC.

The J gene is TRBJ2-5, the V gene TRBV7-8, with 11 positions matching TRBD2. This CDR3 spans 15 amino acids. Unmatched junction bases numbered 2, after V lost 1 base and J lost 4 bases. Germline V gene data show CDR1 as SGHVS and CDR2 as FQNEAQ. The CDR3 nucleotides read TGTGCCAGCAGCTTAGGACTAGCGGGGACAGAGACCCAGTACTTC. Protein sequence: CASSLGLAGTETQYF.

The CDR3 DNA is TGTGCCAGCAGTTACTCTAGGGGGACCTACGAGCAGTACTTC. This codes for CASSYSRGTYEQYF. The rearrangement joins TRBV6-5 to TRBJ2-7; TRBD1 might be the D (6 bases). CDR3 length equals 14 residues. V was shortened by 0 bases and J by 2 bases, with 8 bases between the two germline ends. CDR1 is MNHEY, CDR2 SVGAGI, per germline.